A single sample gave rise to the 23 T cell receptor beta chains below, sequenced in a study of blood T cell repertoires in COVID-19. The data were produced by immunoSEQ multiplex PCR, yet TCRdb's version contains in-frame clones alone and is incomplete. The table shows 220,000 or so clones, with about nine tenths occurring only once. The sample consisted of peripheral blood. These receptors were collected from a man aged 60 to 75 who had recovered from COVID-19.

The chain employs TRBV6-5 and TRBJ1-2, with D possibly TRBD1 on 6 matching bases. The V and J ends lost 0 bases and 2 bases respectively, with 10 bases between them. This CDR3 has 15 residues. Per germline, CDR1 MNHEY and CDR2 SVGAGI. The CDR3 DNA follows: TGTGCCAGCAGTTACTCGGGAACAGGGAACTATGGCTACACCTTC. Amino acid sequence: CASSYSGTGNYGYTF.

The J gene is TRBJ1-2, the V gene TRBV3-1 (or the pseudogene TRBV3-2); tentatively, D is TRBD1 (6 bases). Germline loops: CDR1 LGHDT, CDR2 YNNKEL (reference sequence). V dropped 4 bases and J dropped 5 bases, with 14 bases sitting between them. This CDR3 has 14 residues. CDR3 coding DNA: TGTGCCAGCAGCCCCGGGGGGCAATTGTATGGCTACACCTTC. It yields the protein CASSPGGQLYGYTF.

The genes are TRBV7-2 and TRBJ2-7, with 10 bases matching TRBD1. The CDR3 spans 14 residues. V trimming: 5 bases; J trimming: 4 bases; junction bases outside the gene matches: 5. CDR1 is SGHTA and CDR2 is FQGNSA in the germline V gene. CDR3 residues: CASSKGQGLYEQYF. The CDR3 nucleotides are TGTGCCAGCAGCAAGGGACAGGGGCTATACGAGCAGTACTTC.

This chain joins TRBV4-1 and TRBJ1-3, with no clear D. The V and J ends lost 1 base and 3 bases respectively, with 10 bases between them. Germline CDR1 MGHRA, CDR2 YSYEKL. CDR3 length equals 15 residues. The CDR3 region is CASSQVSGVGNTIYF. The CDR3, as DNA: TGCGCCAGCAGCCAAGTGAGCGGGGTTGGAAACACCATATATTTT.

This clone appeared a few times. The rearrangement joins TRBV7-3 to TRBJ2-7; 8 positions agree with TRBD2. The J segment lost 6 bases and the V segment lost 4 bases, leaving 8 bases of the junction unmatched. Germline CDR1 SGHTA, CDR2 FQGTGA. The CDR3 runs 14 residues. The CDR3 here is CASSSSGTRGEQYF. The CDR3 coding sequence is TGTGCCAGCAGCTCATCCGGGACTAGAGGCGAGCAGTACTTC.

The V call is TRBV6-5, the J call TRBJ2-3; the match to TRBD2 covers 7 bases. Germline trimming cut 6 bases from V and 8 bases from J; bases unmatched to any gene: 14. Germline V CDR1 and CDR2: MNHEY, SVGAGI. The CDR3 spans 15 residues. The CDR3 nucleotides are TGTGCCAGCAGGACAGCGGGACTCGCTGGGGGTACGCAGTATTTT. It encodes CASRTAGLAGGTQYF.

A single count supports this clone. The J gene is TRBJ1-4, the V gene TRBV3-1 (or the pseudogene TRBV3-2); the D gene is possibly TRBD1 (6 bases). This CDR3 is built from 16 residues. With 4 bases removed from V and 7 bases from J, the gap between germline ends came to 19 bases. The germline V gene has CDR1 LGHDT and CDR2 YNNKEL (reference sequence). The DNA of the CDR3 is TGTGCCAGCAGCCGGGACAAAGGGGTAGGGAGTGAAAAACTGTTTTTT. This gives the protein CASSRDKGVGSEKLFF.

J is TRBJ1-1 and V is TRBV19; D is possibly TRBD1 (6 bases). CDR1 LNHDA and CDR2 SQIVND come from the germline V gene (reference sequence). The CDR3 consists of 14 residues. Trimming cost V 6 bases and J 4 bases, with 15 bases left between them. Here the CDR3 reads CASRMQGGGTEAFF. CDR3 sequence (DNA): TGTGCCAGTAGGATGCAGGGAGGGGGCACTGAAGCTTTCTTT. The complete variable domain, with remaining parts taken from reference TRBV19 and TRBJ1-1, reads DGGITQSPKYLFRKEGQNVTLSCEQNLNHDAMYWYRQDPGQGLRLIYYSQIVNDFQKGDIAEGYSVSREKKESFPLTVTSAQKNPTAFYLCASRMQGGGTEAFFGQGTRLTVV.

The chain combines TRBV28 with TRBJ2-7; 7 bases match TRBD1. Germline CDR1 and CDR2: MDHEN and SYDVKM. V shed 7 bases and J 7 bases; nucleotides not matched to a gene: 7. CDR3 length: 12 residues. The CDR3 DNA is TGTGCCAGCAACCAAGGCAGGGGGGAGCAGTACTTC. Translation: CASNQGRGEQYF.

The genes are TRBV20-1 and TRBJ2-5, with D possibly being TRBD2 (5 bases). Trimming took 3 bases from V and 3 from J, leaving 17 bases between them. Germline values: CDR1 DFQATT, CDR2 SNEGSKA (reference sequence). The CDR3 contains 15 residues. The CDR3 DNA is TGCAGTGCTAGTTCGGCGGGTAAGAAGGAAGAGACCCAGTACTTC. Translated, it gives CSASSAGKKEETQYF.

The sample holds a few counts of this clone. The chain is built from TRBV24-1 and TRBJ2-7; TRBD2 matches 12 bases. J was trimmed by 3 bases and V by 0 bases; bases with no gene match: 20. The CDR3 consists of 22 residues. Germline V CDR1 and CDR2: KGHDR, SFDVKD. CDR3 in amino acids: CATSDLRTLGLAGLPPHYEQYF. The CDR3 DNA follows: TGTGCCACCAGTGATTTGCGAACCCTGGGACTAGCGGGCCTTCCCCCGCACTACGAGCAGTACTTC.

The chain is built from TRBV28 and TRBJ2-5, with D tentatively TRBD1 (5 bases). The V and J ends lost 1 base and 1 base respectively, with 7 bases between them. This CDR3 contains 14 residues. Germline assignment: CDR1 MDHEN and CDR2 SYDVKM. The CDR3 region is CASSLSGSQETQYF. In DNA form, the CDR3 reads TGTGCCAGCAGTTTATCAGGGTCCCAAGAGACCCAGTACTTC.

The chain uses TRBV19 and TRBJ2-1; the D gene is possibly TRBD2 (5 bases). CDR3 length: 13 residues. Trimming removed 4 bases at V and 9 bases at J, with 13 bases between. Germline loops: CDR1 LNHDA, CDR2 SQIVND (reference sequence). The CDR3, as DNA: TGTGCCAGTAGTACCCGGACTGACATTGAGCAGTTCTTC. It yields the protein CASSTRTDIEQFF.

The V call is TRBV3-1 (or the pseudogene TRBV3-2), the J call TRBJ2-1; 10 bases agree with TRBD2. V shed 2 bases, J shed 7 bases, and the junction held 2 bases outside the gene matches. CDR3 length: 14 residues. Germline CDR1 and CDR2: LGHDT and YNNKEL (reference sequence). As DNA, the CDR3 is TGTGCCAGCAGCCAATTTAGCGGGGGGAATGAGCAGTTCTTC. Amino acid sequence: CASSQFSGGNEQFF.

The CDR3 loop reads CASSEGLAGNSYEQYF. The CDR3 nucleotides are TGTGCCAGCAGTGAAGGACTAGCGGGCAACTCCTACGAGCAGTACTTC. This sequence joins TRBV6-1 and TRBJ2-7, with 10 bases identical to TRBD2. Germline lookup yields CDR1 MNHNS and CDR2 SASEGT. V shed 1 base and J 0 bases; nucleotides not matched to a gene: 3. The CDR3 covers 16 residues.

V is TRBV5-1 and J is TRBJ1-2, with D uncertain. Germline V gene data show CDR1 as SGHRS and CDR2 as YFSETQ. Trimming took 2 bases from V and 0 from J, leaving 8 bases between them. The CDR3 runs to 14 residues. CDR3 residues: CASSFGFANYGYTF. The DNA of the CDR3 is TGCGCCAGCAGCTTCGGGTTTGCTAACTATGGCTACACCTTC.

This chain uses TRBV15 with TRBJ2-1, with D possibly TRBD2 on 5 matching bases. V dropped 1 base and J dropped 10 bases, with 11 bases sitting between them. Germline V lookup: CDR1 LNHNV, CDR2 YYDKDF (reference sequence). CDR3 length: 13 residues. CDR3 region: CATSRAGGKEQFF. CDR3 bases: TGTGCCACCAGCAGAGCAGGAGGAAAGGAGCAGTTCTTC. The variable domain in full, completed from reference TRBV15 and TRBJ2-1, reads DAMVIQNPRYQVTQFGKPVTLSCSQTLNHNVMYWYQQKSSQAPKLLFHYYDKDFNNEADTPDNFQSRRPNTSFCFLDIRSPGLGDTAMYLCATSRAGGKEQFFGPGTRLTVL.

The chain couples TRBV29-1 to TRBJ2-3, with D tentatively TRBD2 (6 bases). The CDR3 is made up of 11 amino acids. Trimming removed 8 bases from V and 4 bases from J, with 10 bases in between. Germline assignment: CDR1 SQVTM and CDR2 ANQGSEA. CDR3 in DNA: TGCAGCATCCGACTAGCAGATACGCAGTATTTT. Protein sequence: CSIRLADTQYF.

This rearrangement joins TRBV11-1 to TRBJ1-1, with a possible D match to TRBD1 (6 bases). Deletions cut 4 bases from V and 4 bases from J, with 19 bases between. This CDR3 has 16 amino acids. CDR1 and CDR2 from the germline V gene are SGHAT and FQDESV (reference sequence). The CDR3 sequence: CASSSGERGGSTEAFF. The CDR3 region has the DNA TGTGCCAGCAGCTCAGGAGAGAGGGGGGGTAGCACTGAAGCTTTCTTT.

Written as DNA, the CDR3 is TGTGCCAGCAGCCAAGATCGGTCCAGGGTAGGAGCTTTCTTT. Residues: CASSQDRSRVGAFF. The chain is built from TRBV3-1 (or the pseudogene TRBV3-2) and TRBJ1-1, with D maybe TRBD1 (5 bases). Trimming shortened V by 0 bases and J by 10 bases, and 15 bases separated the two germline ends. Germline-derived CDR1 and CDR2 are LGHDT and YNNKEL (reference sequence). CDR3 length: 14 residues.

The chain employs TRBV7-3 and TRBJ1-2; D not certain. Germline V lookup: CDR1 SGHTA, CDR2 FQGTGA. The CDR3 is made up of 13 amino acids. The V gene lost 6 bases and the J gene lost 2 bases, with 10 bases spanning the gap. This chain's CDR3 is CASSSDKNYGYTF. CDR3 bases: TGTGCCAGCAGTTCAGACAAGAACTATGGCTACACCTTC.

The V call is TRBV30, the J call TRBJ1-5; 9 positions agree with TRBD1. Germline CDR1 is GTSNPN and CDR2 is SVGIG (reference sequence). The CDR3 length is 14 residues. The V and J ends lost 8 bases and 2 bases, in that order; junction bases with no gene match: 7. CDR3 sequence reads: CAGQTGGGNQPQHF. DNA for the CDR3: TGTGCCGGCCAGACAGGGGGAGGCAATCAGCCCCAGCATTTT.

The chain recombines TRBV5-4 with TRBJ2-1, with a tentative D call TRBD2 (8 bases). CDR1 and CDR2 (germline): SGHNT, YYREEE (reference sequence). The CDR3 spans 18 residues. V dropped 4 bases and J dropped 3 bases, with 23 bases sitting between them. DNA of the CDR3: TGTGCCAGCAGCCCGGGAGGGTCCAGGGGGATTGGCTACAATGAGCAGTTCTTC. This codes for CASSPGGSRGIGYNEQFF. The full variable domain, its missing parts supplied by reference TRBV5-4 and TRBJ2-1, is ETGVTQSPTHLIKTRGQQVTLRCSSQSGHNTVSWYQQALGQGPQFIFQYYREEENGRGNFPPRFSGLQFPNYSSELNVNALELDDSALYLCASSPGGSRGIGYNEQFFGPGTRLTVL.